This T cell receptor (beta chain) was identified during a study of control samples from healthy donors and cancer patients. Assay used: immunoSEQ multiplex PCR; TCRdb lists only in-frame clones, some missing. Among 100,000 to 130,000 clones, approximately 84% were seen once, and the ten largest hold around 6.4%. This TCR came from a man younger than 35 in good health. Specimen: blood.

CDR3 sequence: CSGRGTSSYNEQFF. The CDR3 DNA reads TGCAGCGGGAGGGGCACGAGCTCCTACAATGAGCAGTTCTTC. This chain uses TRBV29-1 with TRBJ2-1; possible D gene TRBD2, 6 bases. Germline V gene sequence: CDR1 SQVTM, CDR2 ANQGSEA. The CDR3 has 14 amino acids. Trimming removed 7 bases at V and 0 bases at J, with 13 bases between.